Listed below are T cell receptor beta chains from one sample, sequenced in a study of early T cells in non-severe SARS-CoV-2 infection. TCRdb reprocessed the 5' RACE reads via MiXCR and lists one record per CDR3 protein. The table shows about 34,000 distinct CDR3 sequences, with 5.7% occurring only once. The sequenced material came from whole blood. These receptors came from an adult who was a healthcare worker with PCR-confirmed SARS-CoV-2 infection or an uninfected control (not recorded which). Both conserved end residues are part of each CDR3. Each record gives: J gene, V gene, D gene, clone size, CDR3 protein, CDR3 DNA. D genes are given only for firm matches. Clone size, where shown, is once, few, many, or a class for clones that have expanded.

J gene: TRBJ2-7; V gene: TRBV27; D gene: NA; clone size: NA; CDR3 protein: CASSPSRPEGEQYF; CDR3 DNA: TGTGCCAGCAGCCCAAGTAGGCCGGAGGGGGAGCAGTACTTC
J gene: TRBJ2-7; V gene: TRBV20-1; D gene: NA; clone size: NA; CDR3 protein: CSATASHEQYF; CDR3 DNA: TGCAGTGCTACTGCATCCCACGAGCAGTACTTC
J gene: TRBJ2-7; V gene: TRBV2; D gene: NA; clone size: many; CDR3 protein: CASMGLVTSNEQYF; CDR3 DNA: TGTGCCAGCATGGGACTTGTCACTTCGAACGAGCAGTACTTC
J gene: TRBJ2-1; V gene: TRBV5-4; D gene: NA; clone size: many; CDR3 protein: CASSLEGDMVGGSYNEQFF; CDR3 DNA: TGTGCCAGCAGCTTGGAAGGGGATATGGTGGGGGGCTCCTACAATGAGCAGTTCTTC
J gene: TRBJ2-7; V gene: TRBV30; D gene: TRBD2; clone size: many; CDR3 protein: CAWSPMRLAGGVAYEQYF; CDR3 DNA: TGTGCCTGGAGCCCTATGAGACTAGCGGGAGGGGTGGCCTACGAGCAGTACTTC
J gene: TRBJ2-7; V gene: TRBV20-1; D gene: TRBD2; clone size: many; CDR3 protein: CSAPGGRPYEQYF; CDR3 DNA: TGCAGTGCTCCGGGCGGGAGACCCTACGAGCAGTACTTC
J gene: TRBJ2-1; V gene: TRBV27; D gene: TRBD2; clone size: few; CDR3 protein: CASSQTSGRASPNEQFF; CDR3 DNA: TGTGCCAGCAGCCAGACTAGCGGGAGGGCCTCCCCCAATGAGCAGTTCTTC
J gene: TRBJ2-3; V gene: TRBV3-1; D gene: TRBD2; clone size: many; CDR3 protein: CASSPAGGWTDTQYF; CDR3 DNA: TGTGCCAGCAGCCCAGCGGGAGGTTGGACAGATACGCAGTATTTT
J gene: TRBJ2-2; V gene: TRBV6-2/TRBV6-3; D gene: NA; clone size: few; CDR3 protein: CASSYTDTGELFF; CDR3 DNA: TGTGCCAGCAGTTACACGGACACCGGGGAGCTGTTTTTT
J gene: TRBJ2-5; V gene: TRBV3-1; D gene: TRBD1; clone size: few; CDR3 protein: CASSLKTGGGETQYF; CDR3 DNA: TGTGCCAGCAGCCTTAAAACAGGGGGCGGAGAGACCCAGTACTTC
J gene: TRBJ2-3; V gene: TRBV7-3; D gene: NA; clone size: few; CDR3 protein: CASSLGAGGSTDTQYF; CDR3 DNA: TGTGCCAGCAGCTTAGGGGCAGGAGGGAGCACAGATACGCAGTATTTT
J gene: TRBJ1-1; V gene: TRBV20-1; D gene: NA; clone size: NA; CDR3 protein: CSAREATEVTEAFF; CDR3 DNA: TGCAGTGCTAGAGAAGCGACAGAGGTCACTGAAGCTTTCTTT
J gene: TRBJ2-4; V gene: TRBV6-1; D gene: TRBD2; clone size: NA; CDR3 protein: CASSSELAGGHREYF; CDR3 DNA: TGTGCCAGCAGTTCAGAACTAGCGGGGGGTCACAGAGAGTACTTC
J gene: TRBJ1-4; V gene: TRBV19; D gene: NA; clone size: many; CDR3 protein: CASSMLRTATNEKLFF; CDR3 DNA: TGTGCCAGTAGTATGTTGAGGACGGCAACTAATGAAAAACTGTTTTTT
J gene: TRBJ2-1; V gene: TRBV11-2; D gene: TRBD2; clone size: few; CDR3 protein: CASSFDLLAGGGSYNEQFF; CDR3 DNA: TGTGCCAGCAGCTTCGACTTACTAGCGGGAGGGGGATCCTACAATGAGCAGTTCTTC
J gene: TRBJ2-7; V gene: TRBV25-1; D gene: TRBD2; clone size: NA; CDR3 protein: CASSETGTSAYEQYF; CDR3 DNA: TGTGCCAGCAGTGAAACCGGGACTAGCGCCTACGAGCAGTACTTC
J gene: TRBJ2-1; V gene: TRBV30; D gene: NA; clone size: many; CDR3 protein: CAWTEGVEQFF; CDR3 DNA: TGTGCCTGGACGGAGGGCGTTGAGCAGTTCTTC
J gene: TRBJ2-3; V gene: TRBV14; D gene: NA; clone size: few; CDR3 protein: CASSQKGTTDTQYF; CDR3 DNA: TGTGCCAGCAGCCAAAAGGGCACCACAGATACGCAGTATTTT
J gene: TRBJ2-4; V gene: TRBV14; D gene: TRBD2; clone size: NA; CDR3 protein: CASSRGTSGSSKNIQYF; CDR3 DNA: TGTGCCAGCAGCCGAGGGACTAGCGGGAGCTCCAAAAACATTCAGTACTTC
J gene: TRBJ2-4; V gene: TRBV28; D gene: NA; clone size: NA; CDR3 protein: CASGFMSSKNIQYF; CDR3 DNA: TGTGCCAGCGGGTTTATGTCTAGCAAGAACATACAGTACTTC
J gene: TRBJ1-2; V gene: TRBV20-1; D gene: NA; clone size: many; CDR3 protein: CSAAVSGYTF; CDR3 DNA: TGCAGTGCTGCGGTATCTGGCTACACCTTC
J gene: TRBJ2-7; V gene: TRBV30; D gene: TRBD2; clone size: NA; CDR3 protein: CAWRTGTSSYEQYF; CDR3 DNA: TGTGCCTGGAGAACCGGGACTAGCTCCTACGAGCAGTACTTC
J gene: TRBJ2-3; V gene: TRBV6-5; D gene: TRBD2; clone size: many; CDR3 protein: CASSYGSGRADTQYF; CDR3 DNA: TGTGCCAGCAGTTACGGTAGCGGGAGGGCCGATACGCAGTATTTT
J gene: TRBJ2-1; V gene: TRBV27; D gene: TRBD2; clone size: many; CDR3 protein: CASSPSGRAYNEQFF; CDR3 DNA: TGTGCCAGCAGTCCTAGCGGGAGAGCATACAATGAGCAGTTCTTC
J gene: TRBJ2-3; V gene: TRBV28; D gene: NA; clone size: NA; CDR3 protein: CASRTGLIYTDTQYF; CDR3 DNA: TGTGCCAGCAGGACCGGGCTGATATACACAGATACGCAGTATTTT
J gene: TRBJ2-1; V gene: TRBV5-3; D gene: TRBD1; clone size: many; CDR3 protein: CAEPGGGYNEQFF; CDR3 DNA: TGTGCCGAGCCAGGGGGCGGCTACAATGAGCAGTTCTTC
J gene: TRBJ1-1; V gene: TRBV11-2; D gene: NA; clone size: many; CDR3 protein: CASSLGSREGAAFF; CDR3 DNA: TGTGCCAGCAGCTTAGGGTCTCGAGAGGGTGCAGCTTTCTTT
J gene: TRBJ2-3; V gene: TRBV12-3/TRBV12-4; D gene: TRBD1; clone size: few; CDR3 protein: CASSFSTRDSTQYF; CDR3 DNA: TGTGCCAGCAGTTTCTCTACTCGGGACAGTACGCAGTATTTT
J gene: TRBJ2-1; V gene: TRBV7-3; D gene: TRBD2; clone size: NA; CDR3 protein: CASSPGLAREQFF; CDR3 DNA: TGTGCCAGCAGCCCGGGACTAGCAAGGGAGCAGTTCTTC
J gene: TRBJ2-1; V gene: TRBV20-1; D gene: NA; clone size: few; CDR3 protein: CSASTVTNPRNNEQFF; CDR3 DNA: TGCAGTGCTAGCACCGTGACAAACCCGAGAAACAATGAGCAGTTCTTC
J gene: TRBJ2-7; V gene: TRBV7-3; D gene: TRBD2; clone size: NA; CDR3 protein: CASSLGLAKSSYEQYF; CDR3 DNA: TGTGCCAGCAGCTTAGGACTAGCGAAAAGCTCCTACGAGCAGTACTTC
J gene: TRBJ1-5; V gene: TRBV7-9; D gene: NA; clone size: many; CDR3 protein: CASSLQGGQPQHF; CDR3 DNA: TGTGCCAGCAGCTTACAAGGAGGCCAGCCCCAGCATTTT
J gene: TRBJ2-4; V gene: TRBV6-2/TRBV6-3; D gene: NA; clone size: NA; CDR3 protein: CASSYSRHIQYF; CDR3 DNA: TGTGCCAGCAGTTACTCGCGGCACATTCAGTACTTC
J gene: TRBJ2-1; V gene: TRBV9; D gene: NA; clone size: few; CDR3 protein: CASSVEIANSDEQFF; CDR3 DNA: TGTGCCAGCAGCGTAGAGATAGCGAACTCAGATGAGCAGTTCTTC
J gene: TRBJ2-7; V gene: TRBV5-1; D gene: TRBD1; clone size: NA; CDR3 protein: CASRQIGTGADEQYF; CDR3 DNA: TGCGCCAGCAGGCAGATCGGGACAGGGGCTGACGAGCAGTACTTC
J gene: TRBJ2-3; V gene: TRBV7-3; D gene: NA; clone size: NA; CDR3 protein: CASSKDGAARTDTQYF; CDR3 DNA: TGTGCCAGCAGCAAGGACGGGGCGGCACGCACAGATACGCAGTATTTT
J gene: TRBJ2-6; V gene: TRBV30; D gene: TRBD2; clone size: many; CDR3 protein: CASTGGNVLTF; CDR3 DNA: TGTGCCTCCACGGGAGGGAACGTCCTGACTTTC
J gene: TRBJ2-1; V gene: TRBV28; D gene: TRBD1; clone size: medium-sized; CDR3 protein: CASPPSGTELTYNEQFF; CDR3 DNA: TGTGCCAGCCCACCTTCCGGGACAGAATTAACCTACAATGAGCAGTTCTTC
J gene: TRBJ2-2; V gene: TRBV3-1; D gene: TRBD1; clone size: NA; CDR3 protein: CASSQSRDRVNSGELFF; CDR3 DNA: TGTGCCAGCAGCCAAAGCCGGGACAGGGTTAATTCCGGGGAGCTGTTTTTT
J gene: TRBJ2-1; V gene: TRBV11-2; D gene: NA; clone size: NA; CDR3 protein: CASSFSRSGRRVYNEQFF; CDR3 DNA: TGTGCCAGCAGCTTCAGTCGGAGCGGTCGGCGGGTCTACAATGAGCAGTTCTTC
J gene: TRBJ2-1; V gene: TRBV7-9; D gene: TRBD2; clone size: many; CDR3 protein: CASRPPPGLAYNEQFF; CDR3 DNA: TGTGCCAGCAGACCACCACCGGGACTAGCCTACAATGAGCAGTTCTTC
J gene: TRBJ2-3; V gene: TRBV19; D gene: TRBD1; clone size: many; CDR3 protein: CASSMGQGHSTDTQYF; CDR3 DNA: TGTGCCAGTAGTATGGGACAGGGGCATAGCACAGATACGCAGTATTTT
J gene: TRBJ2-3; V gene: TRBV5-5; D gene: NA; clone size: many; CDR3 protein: CATQGGSIADTQYF; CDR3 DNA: TGTGCCACCCAGGGGGGGTCGATCGCAGATACGCAGTATTTT
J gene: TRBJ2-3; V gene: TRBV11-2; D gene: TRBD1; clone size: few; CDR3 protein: CASSLDRTGTHGDTQYF; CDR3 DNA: TGTGCCAGCAGCTTAGATAGGACAGGCACGCACGGAGATACGCAGTATTTT
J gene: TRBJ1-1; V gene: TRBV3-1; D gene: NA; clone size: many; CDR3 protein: CASSQGGARDTEAFF; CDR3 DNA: TGTGCCAGCAGCCAGGGGGGGGCCAGAGACACTGAAGCTTTCTTT
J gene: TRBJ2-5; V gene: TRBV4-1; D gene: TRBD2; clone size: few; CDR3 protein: CASSQLLATGGETQYF; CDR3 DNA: TGCGCCAGCAGCCAGTTACTAGCGACTGGCGGGGAGACCCAGTACTTC
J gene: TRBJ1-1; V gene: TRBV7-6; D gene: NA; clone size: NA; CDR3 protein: CASSLAVRDTEAFF; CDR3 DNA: TGTGCCAGCAGCTTAGCCGTCAGGGACACTGAAGCTTTCTTT
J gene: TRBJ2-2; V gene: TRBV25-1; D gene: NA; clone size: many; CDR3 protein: CASSYGMNTGELFF; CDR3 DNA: TGTGCCAGCAGTTACGGGATGAACACCGGGGAGCTGTTTTTT
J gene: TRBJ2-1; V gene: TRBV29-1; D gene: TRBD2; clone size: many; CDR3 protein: CSGGLADYNEQFF; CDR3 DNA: TGCAGCGGTGGACTAGCGGACTACAATGAGCAGTTCTTC
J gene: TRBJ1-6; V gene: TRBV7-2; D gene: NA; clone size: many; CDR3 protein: CASSLTGRKSSYNSPLHF; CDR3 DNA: TGTGCCAGCAGCTTGACAGGCCGGAAGAGCTCCTATAATTCACCCCTCCACTTT
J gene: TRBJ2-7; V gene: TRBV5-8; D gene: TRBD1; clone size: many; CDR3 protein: CASSFTLGTGEAYEQYF; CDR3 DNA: TGTGCCAGCAGCTTCACCCTGGGGACAGGGGAGGCCTACGAGCAGTACTTC
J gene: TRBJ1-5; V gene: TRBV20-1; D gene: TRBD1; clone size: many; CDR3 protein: CSARQGGSSSNQPQHF; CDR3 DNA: TGCAGTGCTAGACAGGGGGGAAGCTCTAGCAATCAGCCCCAGCATTTT